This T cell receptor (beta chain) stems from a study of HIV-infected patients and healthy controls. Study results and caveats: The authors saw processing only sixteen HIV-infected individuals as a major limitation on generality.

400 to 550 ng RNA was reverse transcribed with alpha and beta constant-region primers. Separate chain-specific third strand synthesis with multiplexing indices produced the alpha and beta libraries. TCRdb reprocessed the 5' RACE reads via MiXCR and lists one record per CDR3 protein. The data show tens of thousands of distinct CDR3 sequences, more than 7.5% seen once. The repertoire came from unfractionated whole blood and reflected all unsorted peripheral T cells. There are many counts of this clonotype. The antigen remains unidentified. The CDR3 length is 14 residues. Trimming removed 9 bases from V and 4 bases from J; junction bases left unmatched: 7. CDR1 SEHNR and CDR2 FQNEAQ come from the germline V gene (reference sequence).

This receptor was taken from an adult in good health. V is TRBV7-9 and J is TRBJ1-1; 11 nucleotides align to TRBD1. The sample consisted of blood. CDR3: CASKDRGQGTEAFF. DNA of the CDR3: TGTGCCAGTAAGGACAGGGGGCAAGGCACTGAAGCTTTCTTT.